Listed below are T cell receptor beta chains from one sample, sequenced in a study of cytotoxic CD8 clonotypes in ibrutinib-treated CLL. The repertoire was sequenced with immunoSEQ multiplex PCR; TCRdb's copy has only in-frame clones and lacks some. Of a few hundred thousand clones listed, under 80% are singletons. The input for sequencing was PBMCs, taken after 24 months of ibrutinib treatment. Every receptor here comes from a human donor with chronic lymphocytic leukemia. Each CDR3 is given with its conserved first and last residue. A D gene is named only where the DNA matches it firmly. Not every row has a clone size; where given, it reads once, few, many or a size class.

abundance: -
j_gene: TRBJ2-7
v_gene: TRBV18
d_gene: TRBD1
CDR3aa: CASSPRDSGYEQYF
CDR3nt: TGTGCCAGCTCACCCCGGGACAGTGGCTACGAGCAGTACTTC

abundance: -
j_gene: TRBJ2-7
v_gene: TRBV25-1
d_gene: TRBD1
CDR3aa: CASSADRAYEQYF
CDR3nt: TGTGCCAGCAGTGCGGACAGGGCCTACGAGCAGTACTTC

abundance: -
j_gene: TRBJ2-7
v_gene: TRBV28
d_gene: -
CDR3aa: CASSLRGYEQYF
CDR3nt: TGTGCCAGCAGTTTAAGGGGCTACGAGCAGTACTTC

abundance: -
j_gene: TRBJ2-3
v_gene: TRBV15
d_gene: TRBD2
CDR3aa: CATSRPLAGGTDTQYF
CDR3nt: TGTGCCACCAGCAGACCTTTGGCGGGGGGCACAGATACGCAGTATTTT

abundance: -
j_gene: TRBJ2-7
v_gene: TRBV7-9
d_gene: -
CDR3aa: CASSPPADRRDEQYF
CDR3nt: TGTGCCAGCAGCCCCCCGGCGGACAGGAGGGACGAGCAGTACTTC

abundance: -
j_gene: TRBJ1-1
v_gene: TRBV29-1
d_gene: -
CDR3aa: CSGLTVNTEAFF
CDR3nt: TGCAGCGGATTGACAGTGAACACTGAAGCTTTCTTT

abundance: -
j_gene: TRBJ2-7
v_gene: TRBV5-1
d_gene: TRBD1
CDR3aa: CASSWDRLYEQYF
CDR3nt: TGCGCCAGCAGCTGGGACAGACTTTACGAGCAGTACTTC

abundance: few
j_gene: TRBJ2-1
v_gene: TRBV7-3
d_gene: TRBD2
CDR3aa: CASSISTSGRYEQFF
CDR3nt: TGTGCCAGCAGCATCTCGACTAGCGGGAGATATGAGCAGTTCTTC

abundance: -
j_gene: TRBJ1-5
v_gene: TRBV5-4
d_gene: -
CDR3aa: CASSLGGRDSNQPQHF
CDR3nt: TGTGCCAGCAGCTTGGGAGGCAGGGATAGCAATCAGCCCCAGCATTTT

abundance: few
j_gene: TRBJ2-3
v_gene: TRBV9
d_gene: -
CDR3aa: CASSVGWGTDTQYF
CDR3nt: TGTGCCAGCAGCGTAGGGTGGGGCACAGATACGCAGTATTTT

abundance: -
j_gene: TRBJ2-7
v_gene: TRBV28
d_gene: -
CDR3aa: CARGGSWGYEQYF
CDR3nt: TGTGCCAGAGGGGGGAGCTGGGGATACGAGCAGTACTTC

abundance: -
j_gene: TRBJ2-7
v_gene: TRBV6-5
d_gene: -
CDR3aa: CASSYKFPGGEQYF
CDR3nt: TGTGCCAGCAGTTATAAATTCCCAGGGGGGGAGCAGTACTTC

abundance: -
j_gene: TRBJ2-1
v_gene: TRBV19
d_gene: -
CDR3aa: CASRPLSGRASLYEQFF
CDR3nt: TGTGCCAGTAGACCCCTCTCCGGCAGGGCTTCCCTCTATGAGCAGTTCTTC

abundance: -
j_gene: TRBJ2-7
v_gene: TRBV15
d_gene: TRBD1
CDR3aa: CATSPYRDRVREQYF
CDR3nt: TGTGCCACCAGCCCATACCGGGACAGGGTTCGGGAGCAGTACTTC

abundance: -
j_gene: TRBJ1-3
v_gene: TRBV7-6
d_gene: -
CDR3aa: CASSRLAYSGNTIYF
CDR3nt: TGTGCCAGCAGCCGCCTGGCCTACTCTGGAAACACCATATATTTT

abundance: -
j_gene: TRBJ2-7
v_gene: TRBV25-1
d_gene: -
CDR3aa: CASAGTLSYEQYF
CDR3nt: TGTGCCAGCGCCGGGACTTTATCCTACGAGCAGTACTTC

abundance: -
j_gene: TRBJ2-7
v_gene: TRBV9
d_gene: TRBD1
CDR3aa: CASSGGQRNYEQYF
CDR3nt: TGTGCCAGCAGCGGGGGACAGAGAAACTACGAGCAGTACTTC

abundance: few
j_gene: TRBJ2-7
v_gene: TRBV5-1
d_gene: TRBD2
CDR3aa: CASTPGTSNEQYF
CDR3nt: TGCGCCAGCACCCCAGGGACTAGCAACGAGCAGTACTTC

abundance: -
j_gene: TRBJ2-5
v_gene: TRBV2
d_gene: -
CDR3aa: CASRVAKGAWETQYF
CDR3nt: TGTGCCAGCAGAGTAGCGAAAGGGGCCTGGGAGACCCAGTACTTC

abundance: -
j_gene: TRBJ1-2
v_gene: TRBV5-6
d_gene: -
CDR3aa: CASNPSPGSGYTF
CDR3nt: TGTGCCAGCAACCCTTCCCCAGGGAGTGGCTACACCTTC

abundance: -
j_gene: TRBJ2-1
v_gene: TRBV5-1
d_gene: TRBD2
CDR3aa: CASRTSGGTQEQFF
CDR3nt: TGCGCCAGCAGGACCTCGGGAGGGACTCAAGAGCAGTTCTTC

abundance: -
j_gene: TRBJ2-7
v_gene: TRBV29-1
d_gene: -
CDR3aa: CSVVSPVTDEQYF
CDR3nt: TGCAGCGTTGTGAGTCCAGTGACCGACGAGCAGTACTTC

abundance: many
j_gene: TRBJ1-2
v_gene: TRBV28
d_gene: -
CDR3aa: CASSLPVNYGYTF
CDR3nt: TGTGCCAGCAGTTTGCCAGTTAACTATGGCTACACCTTC

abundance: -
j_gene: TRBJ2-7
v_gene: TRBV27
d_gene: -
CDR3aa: CASSLGAAYEQYF
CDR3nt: TGTGCCAGCAGTTTAGGGGCAGCTTACGAGCAGTACTTC

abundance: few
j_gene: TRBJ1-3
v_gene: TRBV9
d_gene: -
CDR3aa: CASAFNSEVNTIYF
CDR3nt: TGTGCCAGCGCTTTTAATTCTGAGGTGAACACCATATATTTT

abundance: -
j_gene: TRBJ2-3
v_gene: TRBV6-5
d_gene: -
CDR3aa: CASSYSRGVTDTQYF
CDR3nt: TGTGCCAGCAGTTACTCGAGGGGAGTCACAGATACGCAGTATTTT

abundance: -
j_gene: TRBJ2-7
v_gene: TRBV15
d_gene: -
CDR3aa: CATSGGQTYEQYF
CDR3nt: TGTGCCACCAGCGGTGGACAGACCTACGAGCAGTACTTC

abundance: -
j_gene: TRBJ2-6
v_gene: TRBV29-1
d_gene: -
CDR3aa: CSVQARGTTGANVLTF
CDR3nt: TGCAGCGTACAGGCCAGGGGTACGACTGGGGCCAACGTCCTGACTTTC

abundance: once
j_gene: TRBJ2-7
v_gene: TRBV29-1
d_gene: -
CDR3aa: CSVATRGYEQYF
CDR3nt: TGCAGCGTGGCAACAAGGGGCTACGAGCAGTACTTC

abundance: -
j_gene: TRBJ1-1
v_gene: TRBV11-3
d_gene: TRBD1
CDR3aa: CASSPRTGENTEAFF
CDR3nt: TGTGCCAGCAGCCCCCGAACAGGGGAGAACACTGAAGCTTTCTTT

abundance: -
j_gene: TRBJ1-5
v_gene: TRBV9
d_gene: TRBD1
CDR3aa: CASSFGQGGQPQHF
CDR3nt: TGTGCCAGCAGCTTCGGACAGGGAGGACAGCCCCAGCATTTT

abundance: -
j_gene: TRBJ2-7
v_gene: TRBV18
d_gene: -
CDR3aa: CASSPPVIYEQYF
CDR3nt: TGTGCCAGCTCACCACCTGTAATATACGAGCAGTACTTC

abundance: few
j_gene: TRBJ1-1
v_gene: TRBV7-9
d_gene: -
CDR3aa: CASSLARGVLLNTEAFF
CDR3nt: TGTGCCAGCAGCTTAGCGCGGGGGGTACTCTTGAACACTGAAGCTTTCTTT

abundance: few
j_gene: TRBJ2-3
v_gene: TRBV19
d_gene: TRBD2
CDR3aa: CASTRAGGADTQYF
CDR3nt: TGTGCCAGTACACGGGCGGGAGGGGCAGATACGCAGTATTTT

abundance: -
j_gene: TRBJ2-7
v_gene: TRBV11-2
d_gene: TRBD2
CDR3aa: CASSWVSSGAYEQYF
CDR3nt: TGTGCCAGCAGCTGGGTCTCTAGCGGGGCCTACGAGCAGTACTTC

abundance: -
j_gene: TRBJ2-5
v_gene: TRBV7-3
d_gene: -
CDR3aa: CASSLGGTGAETQYF
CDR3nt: TGTGCCAGCAGCTTGGGAGGGACGGGGGCAGAGACCCAGTACTTC

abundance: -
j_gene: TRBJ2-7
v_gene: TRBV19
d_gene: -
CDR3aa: CASSSVGQLGYEQYF
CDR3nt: TGTGCCAGTAGCTCGGTCGGACAGTTAGGCTACGAGCAGTACTTC

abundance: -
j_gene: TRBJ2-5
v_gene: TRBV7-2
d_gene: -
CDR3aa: CASSLALGGRGDTQETQYF
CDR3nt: TGTGCCAGCAGCTTAGCGCTAGGCGGGAGAGGGGACACCCAAGAGACCCAGTACTTC

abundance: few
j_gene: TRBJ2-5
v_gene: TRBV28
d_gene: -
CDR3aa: CASSLEGETQYF
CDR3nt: TGTGCCAGCAGTTTGGAAGGAGAGACCCAGTACTTC

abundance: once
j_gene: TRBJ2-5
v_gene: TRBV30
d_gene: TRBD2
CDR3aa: CAWSGGTSQETQYF
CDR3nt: TGTGCCTGGAGCGGGGGGACCAGCCAAGAGACCCAGTACTTC

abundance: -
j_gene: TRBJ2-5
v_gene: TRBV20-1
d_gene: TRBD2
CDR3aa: CSALAGETQYF
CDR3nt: TGCAGTGCTTTAGCGGGAGAGACCCAGTACTTC